This TCR beta chain originates from a study of human T cells and chemical hapten exposure. This clonotype was recorded at least ten times. This CDR3 region has 21 residues. V lost 0 bases to trimming and J lost 0 bases; unmatched junction nucleotides: 15. In germline, CDR1 is SEHNR, CDR2 FQNEAQ (reference sequence). As for time point: patch test 2, 6 weeks after DPC sensitization. Treatment: therapeutic diphenylcyclopropenone sensitization with weekly scalp DPC. Using its own MiXCR run on the RACE reads, TCRdb lists one record per CDR3 protein. The sample contains about 400,000 distinct CDR3 sequences, 6% to 7% of which appear only once.

The receptor comes from a woman under 30 with alopecia areata. Some clones in this sample may be carry-over from other donors' samples. This chain joins TRBV7-9 and TRBJ1-4; 8 positions match TRBD1. Source: whole blood, taken in connection with sensitization to the hapten diphenylcyclopropenone (DPC). The CDR3 sequence: CASSLAFPEDDRGTTNEKLFF. In nucleotides, the CDR3 is TGTGCCAGCAGCTTAGCGTTCCCAGAGGACGACAGGGGCACAACTAATGAAAAACTGTTTTTT.